The 23 T cell receptor beta chains below come from one sample, sequenced in a study of blood T cell repertoires in COVID-19. Sequencing was performed with immunoSEQ multiplex PCR; in TCRdb, only in-frame clones are kept and a portion is missing. This table has about 250,000 clones, 75% to 90% appearing once. Sequencing was carried out using PBMCs or T cells enriched from blood (not recorded which). The receptor set was obtained from a woman aged 18-29 years who had recovered from COVID-19.

V and J are TRBV23-1 and TRBJ2-7; 7 nucleotides line up with TRBD1. Being an ORF, TRBV23-1 has a function that is uncertain. V lost 3 bases and J lost 0; bases outside the gene matches: 14. This CDR3 is 18 amino acids long. The CDR3 DNA follows: TGCGCCAGCAGTCATCTCGAAGGAAGGACAGGTACCTCCTACGAGCAGTACTTC. It is translated as CASSHLEGRTGTSYEQYF.

CDR3 sequence reads: CASSSRQGFDEKLFF. Written as DNA, the CDR3 is TGTGCCAGCAGTTCTAGACAGGGGTTCGATGAAAAACTGTTTTTT. The genes are TRBV28 and TRBJ1-4; 8 bases are shared with TRBD1. The length of the CDR3 is 15 residues. After removal of 4 bases from V and 6 bases from J, the junction contained 7 bases not matched to a gene. Germline lookup yields CDR1 MDHEN and CDR2 SYDVKM.

V gene TRBV5-1 combines with J gene TRBJ1-1; 9 nucleotides line up with TRBD1. This CDR3 comprises 16 residues. The germline V gene encodes CDR1 SGHRS and CDR2 YFSETQ. V shed 0 bases, J shed 0 bases, and the junction held 3 bases outside the gene matches. The CDR3 DNA follows: TGCGCCAGCAGCTTGGGGACAGGGGAAATGAACACTGAAGCTTTCTTT. It codes for CASSLGTGEMNTEAFF.

This clone was detected a few times. The V gene is TRBV5-5, the J gene TRBJ2-7; D is possibly TRBD2 (6 bases). V was cut by 3 bases and J by 2 bases, with 18 bases left in between. The CDR3 spans 16 residues. Germline V lookup: CDR1 SGHKS, CDR2 YYEKEE (reference sequence). CDR3 DNA: TGTGCCAGCAGCTGGCTGGGGGTAGCGGACGCCTACGAGCAGTACTTC. Translation: CASSWLGVADAYEQYF.

The CDR3 loop reads CASSPGQGFNTEAFF. CDR3 DNA: TGCGCCAGCAGCCCCGGACAGGGTTTCAACACTGAAGCTTTCTTT. The gene calls are TRBV5-1 and TRBJ1-1; 8 bases are shared with TRBD1. V was clipped by 4 bases and J by 2 bases; unmatched bases: 7. Germline loops: CDR1 SGHRS, CDR2 YFSETQ. The CDR3 length is 15 residues. Full variable domain (missing parts from reference TRBV5-1 and TRBJ1-1): KAGVTQTPRYLIKTRGQQVTLSCSPISGHRSVSWYQQTPGQGLQFLFEYFSETQRNKGNFPGRFSGRQFSNSRSEMNVSTLELGDSALYLCASSPGQGFNTEAFFGQGTRLTVV.

The V call is TRBV9, the J call TRBJ2-2; TRBD2 matches at 8 bases. V was pared by 0 bases and J by 2 bases, with 6 bases of the junction left unmatched. This CDR3 has 17 amino acids. Per germline, CDR1 SGDLS and CDR2 YYNGEE. Here the CDR3 DNA reads TGTGCCAGCAGCGTAGGCGACGGGGGGGTCAACACCGGGGAGCTGTTTTTT. It encodes CASSVGDGGVNTGELFF.

V is TRBV4-1 and J is TRBJ1-1, with TRBD1 identical over 7 bases. Looked up from germline, CDR1 is MGHRA and CDR2 is YSYEKL. J lost 5 bases, V lost 2 bases, and 14 bases had no gene match. This CDR3 contains 17 residues. DNA for the CDR3: TGCGCCAGCAGCCAATACTCTACGCGACAGGGAGAAACTGAAGCTTTCTTT. This encodes CASSQYSTRQGETEAFF.

The chain employs TRBV5-1 and TRBJ2-7, with 7 bases lining up with TRBD1. This CDR3 is built from 16 residues. CDR1 and CDR2 from the germline V gene are SGHRS and YFSETQ. J lost 0 bases, V lost 1 base, and 7 bases had no gene match. The CDR3 coding sequence is TGCGCCAGCAGCTTGATAAGGGACAGTGACTCCTACGAGCAGTACTTC. Its translation: CASSLIRDSDSYEQYF.

The chain links TRBV14 to TRBJ1-1, with 8 bases aligning to TRBD1. Germline CDR1 is SGHDN and CDR2 is FVKESK. This CDR3 has 14 residues. V gave up 2 bases and J gave up 5 bases; unmatched junction bases: 4. The CDR3 coding sequence is TGTGCCAGCAGCCAACGGACAGGGTGGACTGAAGCTTTCTTT. Translation gives CASSQRTGWTEAFF.

The CDR3 region has the DNA TGTGCCACCAGTGAAATAGCGGGGGGGTACAATGAGCAGTTCTTC. It yields the protein CATSEIAGGYNEQFF. The chain has TRBV24-1 and TRBJ2-1; 11 nucleotides line up with TRBD2. V trimming: 4 bases; J trimming: 4 bases; junction bases outside the gene matches: 2. Germline CDR1 KGHDR, CDR2 SFDVKD. The CDR3 contains 15 residues.

The V and J genes are TRBV5-1 and TRBJ2-3; 14 bases match TRBD2. V gave up 4 bases and J gave up 5 bases; unmatched junction bases: 12. The CDR3 sequence is 18 residues long. CDR1 is SGHRS and CDR2 is YFSETQ in the germline V gene. The CDR3 region is CASSIGLAGGPGGDTQYF. CDR3 in DNA: TGCGCCAGCAGCATTGGACTAGCGGGGGGCCCTGGCGGAGATACGCAGTATTTT.

The chain has TRBV29-1 and TRBJ1-2, with a possible D match to TRBD1 (5 bases). CDR3 size: 11 residues. From germline, CDR1 is SQVTM and CDR2 ANQGSEA. Trimming pared 7 bases from V and 6 bases from J, leaving 12 bases between. The DNA of the CDR3 is TGCAGCGCCGCAGGGAATAATGGCTACACCTTC. As protein: CSAAGNNGYTF.

The V call is TRBV5-1, the J call TRBJ2-3; D possibly corresponds to TRBD2 (6 bases). The CDR3 is 14 residues long. Looked up from germline, CDR1 is SGHRS and CDR2 is YFSETQ. Trimming shortened V by 0 bases and J by 4 bases, and 9 bases separated the two germline ends. The CDR3 spells CASSLVTSPDTQYF. The CDR3, as DNA: TGCGCCAGCAGCTTGGTAACTAGCCCAGATACGCAGTATTTT.

This CDR3 is CASSQGGLGGYTF. The CDR3 bases are TGTGCCAGCAGCCAGGGGGGGCTGGGCGGCTACACCTTC. This chain connects TRBV3-1 (or the pseudogene TRBV3-2) to TRBJ1-2, with D possibly being TRBD1 (6 bases). Trimming removed 3 bases from V and 8 bases from J, with 13 bases in between. CDR1 is LGHDT, CDR2 YNNKEL, per germline (reference sequence). This CDR3 contains 13 residues.

As concerns this clone: Other DNA sequences in this specimen translate into the identical CDR3. The V and J genes are TRBV7-9 and TRBJ1-4; TRBD1 is a possible D gene (6 bases). V was cut by 1 base and J by 4 bases, with 7 bases left in between. Germline CDR1 and CDR2: SEHNR and FQNEAQ (reference sequence). CDR3 size: 14 residues. Written as DNA, the CDR3 is TGTGCCAGCAGCTTAGGACAGGTTAATGAAAAACTGTTTTTT. Protein: CASSLGQVNEKLFF. The full variable domain, its missing parts supplied by reference TRBV7-9 and TRBJ1-4, is DTGVSQNPRHKITKRGQNVTFRCDPISEHNRLYWYRQTLGQGPEFLTYFQNEAQLEKSRLLSDRFSAERPKGSFSTLEIQRTEQGDSAMYLCASSLGQVNEKLFFGSGTQLSVL.

The V call is TRBV13, the J call TRBJ1-5; perhaps TRBD1 as D (6 bases). V dropped 5 bases and J dropped 7 bases, with 15 bases sitting between them. Germline loops: CDR1 PRHDT, CDR2 FYEKMQ (reference sequence). The CDR3 has 14 amino acids. CDR3 residues: CASSQGGVGQPQHF. The CDR3 region has the DNA TGTGCCAGCAGCCAAGGGGGTGTGGGCCAGCCCCAGCATTTT.

The V and J genes are TRBV2 and TRBJ1-6; possible D gene TRBD1, 6 bases. The CDR3 extends over 14 amino acids. Per the germline V gene, CDR1 is SNHLY and CDR2 is FYNNEI. V shed 5 bases and J shed 12 bases, with 17 bases lying between them. The CDR3 bases are TGTGCCAGCAGTACGCAGGACAGCGCTTTACCCCTCCACTTT. It translates to CASSTQDSALPLHF.

This chain's CDR3 is CATSDPRGGGADTQYF. The CDR3 DNA follows: TGTGCCACCAGTGACCCGCGGGGGGGAGGGGCAGATACGCAGTATTTT. V and J are TRBV24-1 and TRBJ2-3; 9 nucleotides match TRBD2. From germline, CDR1 is KGHDR and CDR2 SFDVKD. CDR3 length equals 16 residues. V shed 4 bases and J 4 bases; nucleotides not matched to a gene: 8.

The chain uses TRBV19 and TRBJ1-2; D gene unclear. From germline, CDR1 is LNHDA and CDR2 SQIVND (reference sequence). The CDR3 consists of 12 residues. The ends were cut back, 2 bases at V and 8 bases at J, with 9 bases in the middle. The CDR3 loop reads CASSIKRYGYTF. Written as DNA, the CDR3 is TGTGCCAGTAGTATAAAGCGTTACGGCTACACCTTC.

In its sample, this clone was seen a few times. This chain links TRBV19 with TRBJ2-1; 9 bases map to TRBD2. CDR3 size: 14 residues. V was clipped by 1 base and J by 13 bases; unmatched bases: 8. Germline V gene sequence: CDR1 LNHDA, CDR2 SQIVND (reference sequence). In DNA, the CDR3 is TGTGCCAGTAGTATAGGGCAGCGGGGGGCAGGACAGTTCTTC. It encodes CASSIGQRGAGQFF.

CDR3 protein: CASSLGGTPYNEQFF. The CDR3 nucleotides are TGTGCCAGCAGCCTCGGGGGGACCCCCTACAATGAGCAGTTCTTC. The J gene is TRBJ2-1, the V gene TRBV11-2; 7 bases map to TRBD2. From germline, CDR1 is SGHAT and CDR2 FQNNGV. This CDR3 is built from 15 residues. V was clipped by 5 bases and J by 2 bases; unmatched bases: 6.

On this clone itself: This same CDR3 is encoded by further DNA sequences in the sample. This chain links TRBV5-1 with TRBJ1-1; 7 bases agree with TRBD1. V gave up 3 bases and J gave up 5 bases; unmatched junction bases: 7. Germline CDR1 SGHRS, CDR2 YFSETQ. This CDR3 spans 14 amino acids. DNA for the CDR3: TGCGCCAGCAGCTCGACAGGGTTGGGGACTGAAGCTTTCTTT. Residues: CASSSTGLGTEAFF.

The rearrangement joins TRBV6-5 to TRBJ1-2, with 7 bases matching TRBD1. CDR3 length equals 14 residues. V dropped 6 bases and J dropped 6; count of bases not matched to a gene: 10. In germline, CDR1 is MNHEY, CDR2 SVGAGI. CDR3 amino acids: CASRTPVGGDGYTF. The CDR3 coding sequence is TGTGCCAGCAGGACCCCAGTAGGGGGCGATGGCTACACCTTC.